A single sample gave rise to the 6 T cell receptor beta chains below, sequenced in a study of T cells after yellow fever vaccination. One entry per CDR3 protein, called by TCRdb with MiXCR from the 5' RACE reads. The sample includes some 300,000 distinct CDR3 sequences, 3.6% seen only once; the top ten take less than 25%. The starting material was PBMCs, obtained on the day of the yellow fever booster vaccination. Source of these receptors: a man aged 18 to 35 who received the YFV17D yellow fever vaccine.

This clonotype was picked up many times. V usage is TRBV27 and J usage is TRBJ1-5; D unresolved. CDR1 and CDR2 (germline): MNHEY, SMNVEV (reference sequence). V shed 6 bases and J shed 1 base, with 10 bases lying between them. The length of the CDR3 is 14 residues. DNA of the CDR3: TGTGCCAGCAGAAGGGCTGGAAGCAATCAGCCCCAGCATTTT. Its translation: CASRRAGSNQPQHF.

The sample holds a few counts of this clonotype. The rearrangement joins TRBV27 to TRBJ1-5; 7 bases are shared with TRBD1. The CDR3 covers 14 residues. CDR1 is MNHEY and CDR2 is SMNVEV in the germline V gene (reference sequence). Unmatched junction bases numbered 4, after V lost 3 bases and J lost 5 bases. CDR3: CASSLVRGYQPQHF. Here the CDR3 DNA reads TGTGCCAGCAGTTTGGTCAGGGGGTATCAGCCCCAGCATTTT.

This clonotype was recorded a few times. J is TRBJ2-2 and V is TRBV30; 10 nucleotides agree with TRBD1. Germline-derived CDR1 and CDR2 are GTSNPN and SVGIG (reference sequence). The J segment lost 7 bases and the V segment lost 2 bases, leaving 10 bases of the junction unmatched. This CDR3 spans 16 amino acids. The CDR3 nucleotides read TGTGCCTGGAGTCCCCTTGACAGGGGGCTTGGCGGGGAGCTGTTTTTT. The encoded protein is CAWSPLDRGLGGELFF.

This clonotype was observed a few times. This chain links TRBV4-1 with TRBJ2-1; TRBD2 matches 7 bases. The CDR3 has 16 residues. V was pared by 2 bases and J by 0 bases, with 4 bases of the junction left unmatched. The germline gives CDR1 MGHRA, CDR2 YSYEKL. CDR3 DNA: TGCGCCAGCAGCCAAACTAGCGCCTACTCCTACAATGAGCAGTTCTTC. It codes for CASSQTSAYSYNEQFF.

The chain has TRBV7-2 and TRBJ2-7; tentative D call: TRBD2 (7 bases). The V and J ends lost 1 base and 6 bases respectively, with 13 bases between them. There are 14 residues in the CDR3. The V gene's germline CDR1 is SGHTA and CDR2 FQGNSA. The CDR3 region is CASSLVKGGREQYV. CDR3 coding DNA: TGTGCCAGCAGCTTAGTAAAGGGGGGGCGCGAGCAGTACGTC.

This clonotype was picked up many times. The chain joins TRBV5-1 to TRBJ2-5; D call uncertain. The CDR3 is 11 residues long. The ends were cut back, 7 bases at V and 1 base at J, with 5 bases in the middle. Germline values: CDR1 SGHRS, CDR2 YFSETQ. CDR3 bases: TGCGCCAGCGGTTTCCAAGAGACCCAGTACTTC. Protein: CASGFQETQYF.